Below, 25 T cell receptor beta chains from the same sample are listed, as sequenced in a study of T cell responses to AZD1222 COVID-19 vaccine. Only in-frame clones appear in the TCRdb table, and some are missing; sequencing was by immunoSEQ multiplex PCR. The sample includes fewer than 200,000 clones, about 89% of them seen just once. The input for sequencing was peripheral blood, taken on day 0 of AZD1222 vaccination. These TCRs come from an adult in good health.

This clone occurred a few times. The genes are TRBV4-3 and TRBJ1-5, with D possibly being TRBD1 (5 bases). CDR3 size: 15 residues. In germline, CDR1 is LGHNA, CDR2 YSLEER. Trimming pared 4 bases from V and 4 bases from J, leaving 14 bases between. The CDR3 is CASSRDGRENQPQHF. DNA for the CDR3: TGCGCCAGCAGCCGGGACGGTAGGGAAAATCAGCCCCAGCATTTT.

This clone appeared once. The CDR3 DNA reads TGTGCCAGCAGCGAAAATAGGGCGGGTCAGCCCCAGCATTTT. Translated: CASSENRAGQPQHF. This rearrangement joins TRBV9 to TRBJ1-5; D is ambiguous. Germline V gene data show CDR1 as SGDLS and CDR2 as YYNGEE. The V and J ends lost 3 bases and 6 bases respectively, with 13 bases between them. This CDR3 is 14 amino acids long.

The chain combines TRBV28 with TRBJ1-1; D gene ambiguous. The CDR3 has 14 residues. Trimming took 8 bases from V and 1 from J, leaving 14 bases between them. Germline lookup yields CDR1 MDHEN and CDR2 SYDVKM. This CDR3 reads CASLPSGGNTEAFF. In DNA, the CDR3 is TGTGCCAGCCTCCCGTCAGGAGGGAACACTGAAGCTTTCTTT.

The chain employs TRBV7-2 and TRBJ2-7; D not resolved. V lost 5 bases and J lost 2, with 4 bases in between. Looked up from germline, CDR1 is SGHTA and CDR2 is FQGNSA. This CDR3 comprises 11 residues. CDR3 sequence: CASSITYEQYF. DNA of the CDR3: TGTGCCAGCAGCATCACCTACGAGCAGTACTTC.

Points on this clone: The same CDR3 arises from other DNA sequences in this sample as well. This chain joins TRBV19 and TRBJ1-2; 7 nucleotides match TRBD1. The CDR3 spans 13 residues. Germline CDR1 LNHDA, CDR2 SQIVND (reference sequence). V shed 4 bases, J shed 3 bases, and the junction held 2 bases outside the gene matches. For the CDR3, the DNA is TGTGCCAGTAGTAGACAGGGCGACTATGGCTACACCTTC. Residues: CASSRQGDYGYTF. The full variable domain, rest sourced from reference TRBV19 and TRBJ1-2, is DGGITQSPKYLFRKEGQNVTLSCEQNLNHDAMYWYRQDPGQGLRLIYYSQIVNDFQKGDIAEGYSVSREKKESFPLTVTSAQKNPTAFYLCASSRQGDYGYTFGSGTRLTVV.

This clone was seen a few times. This chain links TRBV5-6 with TRBJ1-1; D is ambiguous. CDR1 and CDR2 (germline): SGHDT, YYEEEE. CDR3 length: 15 amino acids. Trimming pared 5 bases from V and 5 bases from J, leaving 19 bases between. The CDR3 DNA is TGTGCCAGCAGGGCTTCGACCAGACCGGGGACTGAAGCTTTCTTT. Encoded protein: CASRASTRPGTEAFF.

The V gene is TRBV20-1, the J gene TRBJ1-5; unclear D gene. Per germline, CDR1 DFQATT and CDR2 SNEGSKA (reference sequence). CDR3 size: 16 residues. The V gene lost 3 bases and the J gene lost 1 base, with 16 bases spanning the gap. CDR3 region: CSASWLSGNSNQPQHF. DNA for the CDR3: TGCAGTGCTAGTTGGTTATCGGGAAACAGCAATCAGCCCCAGCATTTT.

J is TRBJ1-1 and V is TRBV5-6; 7 bases align to TRBD1. V trimming: 4 bases; J trimming: 6 bases; junction bases outside the gene matches: 12. The CDR3 consists of 15 residues. Germline CDR1 is SGHDT and CDR2 is YYEEEE. The CDR3 DNA reads as TGTGCCAGCAGCCTTACCAGGGGGGTCAGGGCTGAAGCTTTCTTT. Translation: CASSLTRGVRAEAFF.

The chain joins TRBV20-1 to TRBJ2-7; weak D call: TRBD2 (5 bases). Germline V gene sequence: CDR1 DFQATT, CDR2 SNEGSKA (reference sequence). The V end was cut by 3 bases, the J end by 2 bases, with 14 bases between. This CDR3 is built from 14 residues. The CDR3: CSASTAAGAYEQYF. CDR3 nucleotides: TGCAGTGCTAGTACGGCTGCGGGCGCCTACGAGCAGTACTTC.

This rearrangement joins TRBV3-1 (or the pseudogene TRBV3-2) to TRBJ1-4; unclear D gene. Germline CDR1 LGHDT, CDR2 YNNKEL (reference sequence). This CDR3 region has 17 residues. Trimming cost V 3 bases and J 1 base, with 15 bases left between them. CDR3 DNA: TGTGCCAGCAGCCATTTCCCCGACTTGGGAACTAATGAAAAACTGTTTTTT. Translated: CASSHFPDLGTNEKLFF.

J is TRBJ2-1 and V is TRBV5-1; 8 bases line up with TRBD2. Germline CDR1 and CDR2: SGHRS and YFSETQ. Trimming cost V 5 bases and J 1 base; bases outside gene matches: 11. The CDR3 totals 17 residues. CDR3 amino acids: CASSDGGRSPSYNEQFF. CDR3 in DNA: TGCGCCAGCAGTGACGGCGGGAGGTCCCCTTCCTACAATGAGCAGTTCTTC.

The CDR3 region has the DNA TGTGCCAGCAGTCCAATGTACAGGTTTCGGTCTGAAGCTTTCTTT. It translates to CASSPMYRFRSEAFF. The rearrangement uses TRBV6-5 and TRBJ1-1; a possible D gene is TRBD1 (5 bases). This CDR3 is 15 amino acids long. V lost 5 bases and J 6 bases, leaving 19 bases between the germline ends. In germline, CDR1 is MNHEY, CDR2 SVGAGI.

The chain joins TRBV6-2 or TRBV6-3 to TRBJ2-2; D unclear. The CDR3 loop spans 15 amino acids. V was pared by 4 bases and J by 2 bases, with 11 bases between. Looked up from germline, CDR1 is MNHEY and CDR2 is SVGEGT. CDR3: CASSSPGLNTGELFF. The CDR3 coding sequence is TGTGCCAGCAGTTCCCCCGGGCTCAACACCGGGGAGCTGTTTTTT.

This clone appeared once. The chain is built from TRBV28 and TRBJ2-2, with 14 bases fitting TRBD2. Unmatched junction bases numbered 22, after V lost 5 bases and J lost 5 bases. The CDR3 totals 22 residues. The germline CDR1 and CDR2 sequences are MDHEN and SYDVKM. The CDR3 sequence: CASSRDLGGSGTSGSRTGELFF. CDR3 in DNA: TGTGCCAGCAGTCGGGATCTCGGGGGTTCTGGGACTAGCGGGAGTCGGACCGGGGAGCTGTTTTTT.

This chain uses TRBV5-1 with TRBJ1-1; possible D gene TRBD1, 5 bases. Germline loops: CDR1 SGHRS, CDR2 YFSETQ. V lost 0 bases and J lost 1, with 10 bases in between. There are 15 residues in the CDR3. The CDR3 DNA reads TGCGCCAGCAGCTTGGCCGGGGGGAGGAACACTGAAGCTTTCTTT. Protein product: CASSLAGGRNTEAFF.

The V gene is TRBV2, the J gene TRBJ2-7; 11 bases align to TRBD2. The V and J ends lost 7 bases and 7 bases, in that order; junction bases with no gene match: 9. The CDR3 has 14 residues. The germline V gene has CDR1 SNHLY and CDR2 FYNNEI. The CDR3 here is CASKQTSGTLEQYF. The CDR3 DNA follows: TGTGCCAGCAAACAGACTAGCGGGACTTTGGAGCAGTACTTC.

The chain combines TRBV4-3 with TRBJ1-1; the D is unclear. This CDR3 contains 14 residues. Germline CDR1 is LGHNA and CDR2 is YSLEER. Between the trimmed V and J ends, which lost 2 bases and 1 base, there was a span of 8 bases. The CDR3: CASSQRLKNTEAFF. The CDR3 nucleotides read TGCGCCAGCAGCCAAAGACTGAAGAACACTGAAGCTTTCTTT.

The chain couples TRBV19 to TRBJ1-4, with D unclear. Germline V gene sequence: CDR1 LNHDA, CDR2 SQIVND (reference sequence). The CDR3 contains 13 residues. Trimming shortened V by 8 bases and J by 4 bases, and 11 bases separated the two germline ends. CDR3 amino acids: CASEGRINEKLFF. CDR3 bases: TGTGCCAGTGAAGGGAGGATTAATGAAAAACTGTTTTTT.

This rearrangement joins TRBV9 to TRBJ2-7; TRBD2 matches 7 bases. Germline-derived CDR1 and CDR2 are SGDLS and YYNGEE. V shed 4 bases and J 3 bases; nucleotides not matched to a gene: 4. The CDR3 runs 13 residues. The CDR3 is CASSPGTIYEQYF. The CDR3 DNA sequence: TGTGCCAGCAGCCCGGGGACTATCTACGAGCAGTACTTC. The variable domain in full, completed from reference TRBV9 and TRBJ2-7, reads DSGVTQTPKHLITATGQRVTLRCSPRSGDLSVYWYQQSLDQGLQFLIQYYNGEERAKGNILERFSAQQFPDLHSELNLSSLELGDSALYFCASSPGTIYEQYFGPGTRLTVT.

In its sample, this clone was seen once. The genes are TRBV6-1 and TRBJ1-5, with a weak D call TRBD1 (5 bases). Trimming stripped 0 bases from V and 6 bases from J, with 9 bases between. Per germline, CDR1 MNHNS and CDR2 SASEGT. The CDR3 totals 14 residues. The CDR3 reads CASSEARGGQPQHF. CDR3 nucleotide sequence: TGTGCCAGCAGTGAAGCAAGGGGCGGTCAGCCCCAGCATTTT.

The chain recombines TRBV4-3 with TRBJ2-3; 9 bases match TRBD2. Germline CDR1 is LGHNA and CDR2 is YSLEER. The CDR3 sequence is 15 residues long. Unmatched junction bases numbered 3, after V lost 4 bases and J lost 1 base. The CDR3 DNA reads TGCGCCAGCAGCCTATTAGCGGGGGGCACAGATACGCAGTATTTT. This gives the protein CASSLLAGGTDTQYF.

The chain's CDR3 is CASSKSVVSYEQYF. The CDR3 DNA reads as TGTGCCAGCAGTAAAAGCGTCGTCTCCTACGAGCAGTACTTC. This chain uses TRBV6-5 with TRBJ2-7; no definite D call. Trimming removed 5 bases from V and 0 bases from J, with 11 bases in between. The CDR3 extends over 14 amino acids. Germline V gene data show CDR1 as MNHEY and CDR2 as SVGAGI.

The chain's CDR3 is CATSRRGSNQPQHF. Here the CDR3 DNA reads TGTGCCACCAGTCGCAGGGGCAGCAATCAGCCCCAGCATTTT. This rearrangement joins TRBV24-1 to TRBJ1-5; D might be TRBD1 (6 bases). Trimming stripped 6 bases from V and 1 base from J, with 9 bases between. Germline V gene sequence: CDR1 KGHDR, CDR2 SFDVKD. The CDR3 is made up of 14 amino acids.

The chain links TRBV7-2 to TRBJ2-7; a possible D gene is TRBD1 (5 bases). Trimming removed 1 base at V and 4 bases at J, with 11 bases between. CDR3 size: 14 residues. CDR1 and CDR2 from the germline V gene are SGHTA and FQGNSA. CDR3 in DNA: TGTGCCAGCAGCTTAGTTGACAGTATTTACGAGCAGTACTTC. This encodes CASSLVDSIYEQYF.

As DNA, the CDR3 is TGTGCCAGCGGTCGTGGGGCGGGGTTGAACACTGAAGCTTTCTTT. Encoded protein: CASGRGAGLNTEAFF. V is TRBV5-5 and J is TRBJ1-1; D possibly corresponds to TRBD1 (5 bases). Trimming cost V 7 bases and J 0 bases, with 16 bases left between them. The CDR3 runs to 15 residues. Germline assignment: CDR1 SGHKS and CDR2 YYEKEE (reference sequence).